The following is a TCR beta chain sequence with its context. Antigen specificity is unknown. Germline V CDR1 and CDR2: SNHLY, FYNNEI. This CDR3 spans 14 amino acids. The V and J ends lost 5 bases and 7 bases respectively, with 15 bases between them. A second 7 to 11 cycle PCR used barcoded and J-beta primers. In TCRdb, the 5' RACE reads were re-called with MiXCR into one record per CDR3 protein. In the table there are 1,500,000 or so distinct CDR3 sequences, approximately 43% of which are singletons. This entry comes from a study of blood T cells in healthy people across ages. Findings and caveats of the study: The study regarded diversity estimates from one million T cells as underestimates.

Sequencing was done on a sample of blood. The receptor comes from a woman aged 18-35 years in good health. The V and J genes are TRBV2 and TRBJ2-1, with a possible D match to TRBD1 (6 bases). The CDR3 bases are TGTGCCAGCAGTCAAACAGGGTTGTTTAATGAGCAGTTCTTC. Protein product: CASSQTGLFNEQFF.